Following are 17 T cell receptor beta chains from one sample sequenced in a study of identical twins listed by TCRdb under 2016. The library was generated by 5' RACE. The reads were generated on an Illumina HiSeq 2000. Using fastp trimming at Q25 and MiXCR clonotype assembly, TCRdb reanalyzed the public sequencing data and kept in-frame beta chains. Rows with a matching CDR3 protein are joined into one entry that keeps the most common DNA and genes. This sample comprises 500,000 to 600,000 distinct CDR3 sequences, about 20% of them detected only once. The ten largest make up around 1% of the sample. These sequences were also reported in another study, on T cells expressing NK-cell markers.

Sequencing was done on a sample of CD4+ T cells sorted from blood. The receptors stem from a woman younger than 35 in good health.

V gene TRBV7-2 combines with J gene TRBJ2-1; TRBD2 matches 9 bases. CDR1 is SGHTA, CDR2 FQGNSA, per germline. CDR3 length: 14 amino acids. V lost 4 bases to trimming and J lost 8 bases; unmatched junction nucleotides: 6. The CDR3 spells CASSSQAGGYEQFF. The CDR3, as DNA: TGTGCCAGCAGCTCGCAAGCGGGGGGCTATGAGCAGTTCTTC. The full variable domain, its missing parts supplied by reference TRBV7-2 and TRBJ2-1, is GAGVSQSPSNKVTEKGKDVELRCDPISGHTALYWYRQSLGQGLEFLIYFQGNSAPDKSGLPSDRFSAERTGGSVSTLTIQRTQQEDSAVYLCASSSQAGGYEQFFGPGTRLTVL.

This clonotype was recorded at least ten times. V and J are TRBV6-5 and TRBJ1-1; D possibly corresponds to TRBD1 (6 bases). CDR1 is MNHEY, CDR2 SVGAGI, per germline. The CDR3 runs 14 residues. V lost 0 bases to trimming and J lost 4 bases, with 9 bases between them. The CDR3 sequence: CASSYSGGRTEAFF. CDR3 DNA: TGTGCCAGCAGTTACTCGGGGGGCCGCACTGAAGCTTTCTTT.

This sequence joins TRBV7-2 and TRBJ1-5; possible D gene TRBD1, 6 bases. Germline CDR1 is SGHTA and CDR2 is FQGNSA. The CDR3 loop spans 13 amino acids. V was trimmed by 8 bases and J by 7 bases, leaving 15 bases between them. CDR3 sequence: CASAFRGQQPQHF. In nucleotides, the CDR3 is TGTGCCAGCGCCTTCAGGGGACAACAGCCCCAGCATTTT.

CDR3 DNA: TGTGCCAGCCGAAGGGGGCTAGCGGTGAATTACAATGAGCAGTTCTTC. This translates into CASRRGLAVNYNEQFF. This sequence joins TRBV11-2 and TRBJ2-1, with D perhaps assigned TRBD1 or TRBD2 (7 bases each). The germline V gene encodes CDR1 SGHAT and CDR2 FQNNGV. Between the trimmed V and J ends, which lost 8 bases and 4 bases, there was a span of 21 bases. This CDR3 is 16 amino acids long.

The chain combines TRBV24-1 with TRBJ2-2; 8 bases are shared with TRBD2. This CDR3 comprises 18 residues. Per the germline V gene, CDR1 is KGHDR and CDR2 is SFDVKD. The V segment lost 4 bases and the J segment 0 bases; nucleotides outside the gene matches: 9. CDR3 in amino acids: CATSDPSVAGSNTGELFF. The CDR3 nucleotides read TGTGCCACCAGTGACCCCTCCGTAGCGGGATCGAACACCGGGGAGCTGTTTTTT.

The table lists this clonotype with a few counts. The chain recombines TRBV5-1 with TRBJ2-7; TRBD1 aligns across 7 bases. The CDR3 is made up of 12 amino acids. CDR1 is SGHRS, CDR2 YFSETQ, per germline. Germline trimming cut 4 bases from V and 5 bases from J; bases unmatched to any gene: 3. In DNA form, the CDR3 reads TGCGCCAGCAGCGTGACAGGGAACGAGCAGTACTTC. Amino acids: CASSVTGNEQYF.

The table lists this clonotype with a few counts. This chain uses TRBV6-1 with TRBJ1-1; 12 positions agree with TRBD1. The CDR3 totals 16 residues. The germline V gene has CDR1 MNHNS and CDR2 SASEGT. V lost 6 bases, J lost 0 bases, and 5 bases stayed unmatched. The CDR3 region has the DNA TGTGCCAGCAGCCCTGGGACAGGGGGCTTGAACACTGAAGCTTTCTTT. Its translation: CASSPGTGGLNTEAFF.

V usage is TRBV3-1 and J usage is TRBJ2-7; 8 bases line up with TRBD2. V shed 4 bases and J 2 bases; nucleotides not matched to a gene: 13. Germline V gene data show CDR1 as LGHDT and CDR2 as YNNKEL (reference sequence). This CDR3 contains 17 residues. The CDR3 coding sequence is TGTGCCAGCAGCCTAGCGGGACACCAGACTAAAACCTACGAGCAGTACTTC. Translating it yields CASSLAGHQTKTYEQYF.

The CDR3 spells CATSRDRLDEQYF. DNA of the CDR3: TGTGCCACCAGCAGAGATCGGCTGGACGAGCAGTACTTC. The chain has TRBV15 and TRBJ2-7; D is unclear. The V end was cut by 0 bases, the J end by 5 bases, with 8 bases between. Looked up from germline, CDR1 is LNHNV and CDR2 is YYDKDF (reference sequence). The CDR3 loop spans 13 amino acids.

A few counts support this clonotype. The rearrangement joins TRBV10-3 to TRBJ1-2; 8 positions match TRBD1. The trim removed 8 bases at V and 1 base at J, leaving 6 bases unmatched. This CDR3 has 14 residues. Per germline, CDR1 ENHRY and CDR2 SYGVKD. The CDR3 loop reads CAIPTGADNYGYTF. CDR3 coding DNA: TGTGCCATCCCGACAGGGGCAGATAACTATGGCTACACCTTC.

This chain connects TRBV9 to TRBJ2-7, with D maybe TRBD2 (6 bases). Per germline, CDR1 SGDLS and CDR2 YYNGEE. Trimming cost V 0 bases and J 3 bases, with 13 bases left between them. The CDR3 contains 15 residues. Written as DNA, the CDR3 is TGTGCCAGCAGCGTAGGACGGGAGTCCTTCTACGAGCAGTACTTC. Protein product: CASSVGRESFYEQYF.

The V gene is TRBV4-3, the J gene TRBJ2-5, with D possibly called TRBD1 or TRBD2 (5 bases each). There are 17 residues in the CDR3. The germline CDR1 and CDR2 sequences are LGHNA and YSLEER. Trimming took off 3 bases at V and 4 bases at J, with 21 bases between the two ends. The CDR3 DNA is TGCGCCAGCAGCCACCGATCCGAGGCGGGCCAGGGAGAGACCCAGTACTTC. It specifies CASSHRSEAGQGETQYF.

CDR3 amino acids: CASSGSRGSYEQYF. In nucleotides, the CDR3 is TGCGCCAGCAGTGGGTCGAGAGGCTCCTACGAGCAGTACTTC. V and J are TRBV10-2 and TRBJ2-7; D is undetermined. This CDR3 has 14 residues. V shed 4 bases and J shed 0 bases, with 10 bases lying between them. Germline-derived CDR1 and CDR2 are WSHSY and SAAADI.

This sequence joins TRBV13 and TRBJ1-3, with a possible D match to TRBD1 (5 bases). The CDR3 totals 13 residues. V lost 5 bases to trimming and J lost 8 bases, with 13 bases between them. Germline V gene data show CDR1 as PRHDT and CDR2 as FYEKMQ (reference sequence). The CDR3 loop is CASSENQGYTIYF. The CDR3 bases are TGTGCCAGCAGCGAAAACCAGGGTTACACCATATATTTT.

This clonotype was observed a few times. The chain is built from TRBV7-9 and TRBJ2-3, with 7 positions matching TRBD2. Germline assignment: CDR1 SEHNR and CDR2 FQNEAQ (reference sequence). With V trimmed by 4 bases and J by 2 bases, 3 bases remained unmatched. This CDR3 region has 14 residues. CDR3 sequence: CASSSSGATDTQYF. DNA for the CDR3: TGTGCCAGCAGCTCCAGCGGGGCCACAGATACGCAGTATTTT.

This clonotype occurred a few times. V gene TRBV20-1 combines with J gene TRBJ2-7; 7 bases align to TRBD1. V lost 6 bases to trimming and J lost 2 bases; unmatched junction nucleotides: 13. The CDR3 is 15 amino acids. The germline V gene has CDR1 DFQATT and CDR2 SNEGSKA (reference sequence). CDR3: CSALGPRQGAYEQYF. CDR3 bases: TGCAGTGCCCTAGGGCCAAGGCAGGGGGCCTACGAGCAGTACTTC.

The genes are TRBV11-2 and TRBJ2-1, with TRBD2 identical over 13 bases. The V segment lost 5 bases and the J segment 3 bases; nucleotides outside the gene matches: 4. The CDR3 runs 16 residues. Germline loops: CDR1 SGHAT, CDR2 FQNNGV. Here the CDR3 reads CASSPGTSGDYNEQFF. CDR3 DNA sequence: TGTGCCAGCAGCCCAGGGACTAGCGGGGACTACAATGAGCAGTTCTTC.